The rows below give T cell receptor beta chains drawn from one sample of a study of T cells in Graves' hyperthyroidism and ophthalmopathy. MiXCR was run by TCRdb on the multiplex PCR reads, yielding one entry per CDR3 protein. This table has fewer than 650,000 distinct CDR3 sequences, 11% to 15% appearing once. The sequenced sample was blood. These receptor sequences come from a woman aged 40 to 55 with Graves' hyperthyroidism. Both conserved end residues are part of each CDR3. The D gene is left open where the match is weak. A row's size may be missing; if present it is once, few, many or a size class.

j_call d_call clone_size v_call cdr3_aa cdr3_nt
TRBJ1-5 - - TRBV6-2/TRBV6-3 CASSYVQGQGGNQPQHF TGTGCCAGCAGTTACGTCCAGGGGCAAGGTGGCAATCAGCCCCAGCATTTT
TRBJ2-1 - many TRBV11-3 CASSPPLNPYNEQFF TGTGCCAGCAGCCCACCACTTAACCCCTACAATGAGCAGTTCTTC
TRBJ2-3 - many TRBV18 CASSPQGTDTQYF TGTGCCAGCTCACCCCAGGGGACAGATACGCAGTATTTT
TRBJ1-1 TRBD1 few TRBV19 CASSPRPGQGLTEAFF TGTGCCAGTAGTCCCCGCCCGGGACAGGGGCTTACTGAAGCTTTCTTT
TRBJ2-2 - few TRBV20-1 CSARVRQINSNTGELFF TGCAGTGCTAGAGTCCGACAGATTAATTCGAACACCGGGGAGCTGTTTTTT
TRBJ2-7 - many TRBV28 CAAGLARGEQYF TGTGCCGCGGGGCTAGCGAGGGGAGAGCAGTACTTC
TRBJ2-5 TRBD1 few TRBV7-9 CASSSSDRGHETQYF TGTGCCAGCAGTTCATCCGACAGGGGGCATGAGACCCAGTACTTC
TRBJ2-5 TRBD1 many TRBV18 CASSQDRDETQYF TGTGCCAGCTCACAGGACAGGGATGAGACCCAGTACTTC
TRBJ2-6 - - TRBV6-4 CASSDHSGANVLTF TGTGCCAGCAGTGACCACTCTGGGGCCAACGTCCTGACTTTC
TRBJ2-7 TRBD2 - TRBV4-1 CASSQTWTSSVEQYF TGCGCCAGCAGCCAAACCTGGACTAGCTCCGTCGAGCAGTACTTC
TRBJ1-1 TRBD1 many TRBV20-1 CSARTGDTEAFF TGCAGTGCCAGAACAGGGGACACTGAAGCTTTCTTT
TRBJ1-2 - - TRBV10-3 CAIGGDNYGYTF TGTGCCATCGGTGGAGACAACTATGGCTACACCTTC
TRBJ2-7 - few TRBV5-4 CASSFKGAYEQYF TGTGCCAGCAGCTTCAAGGGGGCCTACGAGCAGTACTTC
TRBJ2-1 - many TRBV29-1 CSVEVLLPNFYNEQFF TGCAGCGTTGAGGTTCTCCTCCCGAATTTCTACAATGAGCAGTTCTTC
TRBJ2-1 - many TRBV7-7 CASSLGLANDNEQFF TGTGCTAGCAGCTTAGGTCTAGCGAACGACAATGAGCAGTTCTTC
TRBJ2-1 - many TRBV7-9 CASSLAGGNEQFF TGTGCCAGCAGCTTAGCTGGCGGAAATGAGCAGTTCTTC
TRBJ1-2 TRBD1 - TRBV9 CASSALGQLNYGYTF TGTGCCAGCAGCGCCCTGGGACAGCTGAACTATGGCTACACCTTC
TRBJ1-2 - - TRBV19 CASSGQVGNYGYTF TGTGCCAGTAGTGGGCAGGTGGGAAACTATGGCTACACCTTC
TRBJ2-2 TRBD2 - TRBV20-1 CSAAVPPGLAGPNTGELFF TGCAGTGCTGCCGTACCTCCGGGACTAGCGGGACCGAACACCGGGGAGCTGTTTTTT
TRBJ2-2 - many TRBV30 CAWRASDRYTGELFF TGTGCCTGGCGCGCATCGGACCGTTACACCGGGGAGCTGTTTTTT
TRBJ2-5 TRBD1 - TRBV5-1 CASSLTPTGLKETQYF TGCGCCAGCAGCTTGACCCCGACAGGGTTGAAAGAGACCCAGTACTTC
TRBJ1-2 TRBD1 many TRBV30 CAWAQGIGVIGYTF TGTGCCTGGGCACAGGGGATCGGGGTTATCGGCTACACCTTC
TRBJ2-2 - many TRBV3-1 CASSPPLLRELFF TGTGCCAGCAGCCCCCCCCTATTGAGGGAGCTGTTTTTT
TRBJ2-7 - few TRBV18 CASSPPRGGYEQYF TGTGCCAGCTCACCACCTAGAGGGGGATACGAGCAGTACTTC
TRBJ1-1 TRBD1 many TRBV12-3/TRBV12-4 CASSPGTGATNTEAFF TGTGCCAGCAGTCCCGGGACAGGGGCGACTAACACTGAAGCTTTCTTT
TRBJ1-2 - - TRBV28 CASRKTDNYGYTF TGTGCCAGCAGGAAGACCGACAACTATGGCTACACCTTC
TRBJ2-7 TRBD2 few TRBV2 CASGYPGTSGRPYEQYF TGTGCCAGCGGCTATCCCGGGACTAGCGGGAGACCCTACGAGCAGTACTTC
TRBJ2-2 TRBD1 - TRBV5-1 CASRPTPGQIANTGELFF TGCGCCAGCAGGCCGACCCCGGGACAGATTGCGAACACCGGGGAGCTGTTTTTT
TRBJ1-2 - few TRBV4-1 CASSQEDSHYGYTF TGCGCCAGCAGCCAAGAGGACAGCCACTATGGCTACACCTTC
TRBJ1-1 TRBD1 few TRBV29-1 CSVRGQGATEAFF TGCAGCGTAAGGGGACAGGGGGCGACTGAAGCTTTCTTT
TRBJ2-1 - many TRBV5-6 CASSFPQGSSYNEQFF TGTGCCAGCAGCTTTCCTCAGGGTAGCTCCTACAATGAGCAGTTCTTC
TRBJ1-1 - - TRBV6-1 CASRPIRAPGATEAFF TGTGCCAGCAGACCCATCCGGGCCCCGGGGGCCACTGAAGCTTTCTTT
TRBJ2-3 TRBD2 - TRBV7-9 CASSPGTSGNLGSTDTQYF TGTGCCAGCAGCCCAGGCACTAGCGGTAACCTTGGTAGCACAGATACGCAGTATTTT
TRBJ2-1 TRBD1 many TRBV2 CASTLQGQGLGEQFF TGTGCCAGCACCCTCCAGGGACAGGGTTTAGGTGAGCAGTTCTTC
TRBJ2-3 TRBD2 once TRBV7-7 CASPIPGLAGGGPTDTQYF TGTGCTAGCCCCATTCCGGGACTAGCGGGAGGTGGGCCCACAGATACGCAGTATTTT
TRBJ2-7 - once TRBV5-1 CASRDRDGAYEQYF TGCGCCAGCAGGGATCGGGACGGTGCCTACGAGCAGTACTTC
TRBJ2-5 TRBD2 many TRBV7-2 CASRAGGGQETQYF TGTGCCAGCAGGGCGGGGGGTGGGCAAGAGACCCAGTACTTC
TRBJ2-5 - many TRBV11-2 CASSPAGKGETQYF TGTGCCAGCAGCCCTGCCGGGAAGGGAGAGACCCAGTACTTC
TRBJ1-2 TRBD1 many TRBV7-3 CASSALPGQLTSGYTF TGTGCCAGCAGCGCCCTTCCGGGACAGCTAACTAGTGGCTACACCTTC
TRBJ2-1 TRBD2 - TRBV7-3 CASSGSGRPYNEQFF TGTGCCAGCAGCGGTAGCGGGAGGCCCTACAATGAGCAGTTCTTC
TRBJ1-2 - many TRBV12-3/TRBV12-4 CASTAGYFDYTF TGTGCCAGCACCGCGGGGTATTTTGACTACACCTTC
TRBJ1-1 - many TRBV30 CAWRAGQLNTEAFF TGTGCCTGGAGAGCAGGACAGCTTAACACTGAAGCTTTCTTT
TRBJ1-2 TRBD1 - TRBV25-1 CASSELGQLNYGYTF TGTGCCAGCAGTGAATTGGGACAGCTTAACTATGGCTACACCTTC
TRBJ2-7 - many TRBV28 CASSLQTGAYEQYF TGTGCCAGCAGTCTTCAGACAGGAGCCTACGAGCAGTACTTC
TRBJ2-1 TRBD2 many TRBV5-1 CASSNRLAGEPDEQFF TGCGCCAGCAGCAATCGACTAGCGGGAGAACCCGATGAGCAGTTCTTC
TRBJ2-3 - many TRBV28 CASSFEQGADTQYF TGTGCCAGCAGTTTTGAACAGGGAGCAGATACGCAGTATTTT
TRBJ2-3 TRBD2 many TRBV10-3 CAISVAGGATDTQYF TGTGCCATCAGTGTGGCGGGGGGTGCCACAGATACGCAGTATTTT
TRBJ2-7 TRBD1 many TRBV6-1 CASSEGQGAYEQYF TGTGCCAGCAGTGAAGGCCAGGGGGCCTACGAGCAGTACTTC
TRBJ1-1 - - TRBV7-2 CASSLGGMGLGTEAFF TGTGCCAGCAGCTTAGGAGGCATGGGGCTGGGCACTGAAGCTTTCTTC
TRBJ2-5 - many TRBV5-6 CASAITRGEGTPLLRTQYF TGTGCCAGCGCAATAACTCGCGGGGAAGGGACACCCCTCCTTCGGACCCAGTACTTC
TRBJ2-5 - - TRBV7-9 CASSRFLGDPRLQETQYF TGTGCCAGCAGCCGGTTTTTGGGGGACCCGAGACTTCAAGAGACCCAGTACTTC
TRBJ2-3 TRBD2 - TRBV6-1 CASSFLTSRPSTDTQYF TGTGCCAGCAGTTTTTTGACTAGCCGCCCTAGCACAGATACGCAGTATTTT
TRBJ1-1 - few TRBV28 CASSISQGFNTEAFF TGTGCCAGCAGTATTTCCCAGGGGTTCAACACTGAAGCTTTCTTT
TRBJ2-4 - - TRBV20-1 CSARRSAEAKNIQYF TGCAGTGCTAGACGATCAGCGGAAGCCAAAAACATTCAGTACTTC
TRBJ1-1 - few TRBV19 CASSIWESDTEAFF TGTGCCAGTAGTATCTGGGAGTCGGACACTGAAGCTTTCTTT
TRBJ2-5 TRBD1 many TRBV6-1 CASSEGQGLMETQYF TGTGCCAGCAGTGAGGGACAGGGGTTGATGGAGACCCAGTACTTC
TRBJ2-1 TRBD2 few TRBV4-1 CASSQGPSGSYEQFF TGCGCCAGCAGCCAAGGCCCTAGCGGGAGCTATGAGCAGTTCTTC
TRBJ2-1 TRBD2 many TRBV20-1 CSALGGEGINEQFF TGCAGTGCTCTGGGGGGGGAGGGCATAAATGAGCAGTTCTTC
TRBJ2-5 TRBD2 few TRBV6-1 CASSEPGTSGVQEAQYF TGTGCCAGCAGTGAACCCGGGACTAGCGGGGTTCAAGAGGCCCAGTACTTC